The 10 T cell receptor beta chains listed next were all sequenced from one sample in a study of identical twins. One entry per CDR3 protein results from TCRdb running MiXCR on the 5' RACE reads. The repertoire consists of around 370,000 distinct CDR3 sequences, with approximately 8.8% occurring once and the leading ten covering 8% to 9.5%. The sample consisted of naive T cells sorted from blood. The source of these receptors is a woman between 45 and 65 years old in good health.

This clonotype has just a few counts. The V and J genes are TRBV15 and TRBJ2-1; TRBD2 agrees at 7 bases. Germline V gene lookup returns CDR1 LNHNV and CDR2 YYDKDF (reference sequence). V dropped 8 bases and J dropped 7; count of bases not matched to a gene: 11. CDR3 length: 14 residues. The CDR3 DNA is TGTGCCACCTCCCCCTCCCTAGCGGAGAATGAGCAGTTCTTC. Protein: CATSPSLAENEQFF.

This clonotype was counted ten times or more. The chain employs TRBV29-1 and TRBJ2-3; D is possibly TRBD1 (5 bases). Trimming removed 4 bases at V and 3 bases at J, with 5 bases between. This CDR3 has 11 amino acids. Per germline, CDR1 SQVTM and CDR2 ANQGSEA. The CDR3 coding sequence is TGCAGCGTTGGACAGACAGATACGCAGTATTTT. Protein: CSVGQTDTQYF.

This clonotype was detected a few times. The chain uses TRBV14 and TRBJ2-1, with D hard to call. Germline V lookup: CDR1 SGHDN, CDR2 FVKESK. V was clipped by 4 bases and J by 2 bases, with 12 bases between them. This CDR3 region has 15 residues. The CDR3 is CASSPTPSAYNEQFF. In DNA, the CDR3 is TGTGCCAGCAGCCCGACCCCCTCGGCCTACAATGAGCAGTTCTTC.

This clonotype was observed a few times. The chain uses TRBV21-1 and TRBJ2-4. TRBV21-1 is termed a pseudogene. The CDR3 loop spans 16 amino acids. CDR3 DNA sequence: TGTGCCAGCAGCGATCCCTTAAGGGTAGCCAAAAACATTCAGTACTTC. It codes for CASSDPLRVAKNIQYF.

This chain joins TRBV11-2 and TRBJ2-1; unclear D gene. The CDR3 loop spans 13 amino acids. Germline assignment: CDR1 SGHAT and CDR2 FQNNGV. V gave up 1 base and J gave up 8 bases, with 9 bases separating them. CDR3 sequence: CASSLGTVYEQFF. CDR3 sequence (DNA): TGTGCCAGCAGCTTAGGCACAGTCTATGAGCAGTTCTTC.

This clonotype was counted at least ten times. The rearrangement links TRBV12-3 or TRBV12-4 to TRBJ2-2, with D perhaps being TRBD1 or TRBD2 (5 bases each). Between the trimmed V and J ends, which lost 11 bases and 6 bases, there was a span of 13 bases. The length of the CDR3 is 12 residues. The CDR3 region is CARSVGAGELFF. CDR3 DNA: TGTGCCCGTAGCGTGGGGGCCGGGGAGCTGTTTTTT.

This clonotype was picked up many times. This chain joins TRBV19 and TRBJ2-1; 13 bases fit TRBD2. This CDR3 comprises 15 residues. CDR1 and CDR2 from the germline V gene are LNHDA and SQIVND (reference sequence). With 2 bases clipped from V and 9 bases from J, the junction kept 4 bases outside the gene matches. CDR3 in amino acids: CASSITSGRGVEQFF. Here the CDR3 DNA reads TGTGCCAGTAGTATAACTAGCGGGAGGGGGGTTGAGCAGTTCTTC.

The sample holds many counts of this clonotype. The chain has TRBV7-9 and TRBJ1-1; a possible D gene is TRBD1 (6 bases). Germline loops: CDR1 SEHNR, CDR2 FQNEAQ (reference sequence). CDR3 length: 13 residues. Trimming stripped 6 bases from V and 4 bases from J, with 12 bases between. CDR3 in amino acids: CASRGGGSTEAFF. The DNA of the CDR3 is TGTGCCAGCAGAGGGGGGGGTTCCACTGAAGCTTTCTTT.

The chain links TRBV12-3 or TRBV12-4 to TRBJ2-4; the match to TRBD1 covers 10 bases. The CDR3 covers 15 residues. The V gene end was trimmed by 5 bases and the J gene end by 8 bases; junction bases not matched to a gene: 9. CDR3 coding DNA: TGTGCCAGCAGTCCTAGACAGGGGGCTATGGACATTCAGTACTTC. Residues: CASSPRQGAMDIQYF.

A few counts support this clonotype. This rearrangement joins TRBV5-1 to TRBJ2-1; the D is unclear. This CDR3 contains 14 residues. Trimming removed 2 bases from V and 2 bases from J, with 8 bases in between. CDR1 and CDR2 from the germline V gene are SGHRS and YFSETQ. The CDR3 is CASSLKGPYNEQFF. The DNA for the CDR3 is TGCGCCAGCAGCTTAAAAGGGCCCTACAATGAGCAGTTCTTC.